The 2 T cell receptor beta chains reported below all come from one sample, sequenced in a study of blood T cell repertoires in COVID-19. TCRdb's table, derived via immunoSEQ multiplex PCR, lists solely in-frame clones and lacks some. Seen here are some 100,000 clones, roughly 80% observed once, and the top ten hold 16%. Sequencing was done on a sample of peripheral blood. The source of these receptors is a human donor in a cohort sampled during active COVID-19.

The rearrangement joins TRBV13 to TRBJ2-3, with 12 bases aligning to TRBD2. V lost 5 bases to trimming and J lost 5 bases; unmatched junction nucleotides: 11. Germline V CDR1 and CDR2: PRHDT, FYEKMQ (reference sequence). This CDR3 comprises 17 residues. The CDR3, as DNA: TGTGCCAGCAGCCATTCCCCCCTAGCGGGGGGGAGAGATACGCAGTATTTT. Residues: CASSHSPLAGGRDTQYF.

The chain employs TRBV5-1 and TRBJ1-3, with D hard to call. V lost 2 bases, J lost 1 base, and 10 bases lay in between. Germline V CDR1 and CDR2: SGHRS, YFSETQ. The CDR3 is 15 residues long. The chain's CDR3 is CASSFEGGSGNTIYF. CDR3 in DNA: TGCGCCAGCAGCTTCGAGGGAGGATCTGGAAACACCATATATTTT. Full variable domain (rest looked up from reference TRBV5-1 and TRBJ1-3): KAGVTQTPRYLIKTRGQQVTLSCSPISGHRSVSWYQQTPGQGLQFLFEYFSETQRNKGNFPGRFSGRQFSNSRSEMNVSTLELGDSALYLCASSFEGGSGNTIYFGEGSWLTVV.